The 9 T cell receptor beta chains below come from one sample, sequenced in a study of cytotoxic CD8 clonotypes in ibrutinib-treated CLL. The method was immunoSEQ multiplex PCR; TCRdb's version includes in-frame clones alone and lacks a portion of them. The data hold roughly 51,000 clones, with roughly 57% observed a single time. The sequenced sample was PBMCs, obtained after 12 months of ibrutinib treatment. The source is a human donor with chronic lymphocytic leukemia.

This clone was seen only once. V is TRBV30 and J is TRBJ1-6; D is undetermined. This CDR3 comprises 14 residues. V shed 2 bases and J shed 14 bases, with 19 bases lying between them. The V gene's germline CDR1 is GTSNPN and CDR2 SVGIG (reference sequence). CDR3 sequence (DNA): TGTGCCTGGAGTCCGGCGGAAGGACTTAGGACCCTCCACTTT. The encoded protein is CAWSPAEGLRTLHF.

The V and J genes are TRBV5-5 and TRBJ2-7; D uncertain. Trimming stripped 2 bases from V and 2 bases from J, with 8 bases between. Germline-derived CDR1 and CDR2 are SGHKS and YYEKEE (reference sequence). The CDR3 runs 13 residues. CDR3 nucleotide sequence: TGTGCCAGCAGCTTAGCAGGTACCTACGAGCAGTACTTC. It is translated as CASSLAGTYEQYF.

This chain joins TRBV15 and TRBJ2-7, with D tentatively TRBD2 (5 bases). CDR3 size: 14 residues. CDR1 and CDR2 from the germline V gene are LNHNV and YYDKDF (reference sequence). V dropped 0 bases and J dropped 3 bases, with 9 bases sitting between them. The CDR3 here is CATSRDPGNYEQYF. CDR3 in DNA: TGTGCCACCAGCAGAGACCCGGGAAACTACGAGCAGTACTTC.

V usage is TRBV28 and J usage is TRBJ1-2; 11 nucleotides align to TRBD1. Germline V gene sequence: CDR1 MDHEN, CDR2 SYDVKM. The CDR3 runs 16 residues. With V trimmed by 5 bases and J by 4 bases, 9 bases remained unmatched. The DNA of the CDR3 is TGTGCCAGCAGTACTTCAGGACAGGGGGCGGGCTATGGCTACACCTTC. Translating it yields CASSTSGQGAGYGYTF.

This clone was counted between two and nine times. The chain couples TRBV19 to TRBJ1-2; D call uncertain. The CDR3 extends over 11 amino acids. Germline V lookup: CDR1 LNHDA, CDR2 SQIVND (reference sequence). Trimming took 4 bases from V and 3 from J, leaving 3 bases between them. This CDR3 reads CASSKDYGYTF. DNA of the CDR3: TGTGCCAGTAGTAAGGACTATGGCTACACCTTC. The whole variable domain, filled in from reference TRBV19 and TRBJ1-2, reads DGGITQSPKYLFRKEGQNVTLSCEQNLNHDAMYWYRQDPGQGLRLIYYSQIVNDFQKGDIAEGYSVSREKKESFPLTVTSAQKNPTAFYLCASSKDYGYTFGSGTRLTVV.

This chain links TRBV18 with TRBJ2-6; D might be TRBD1 (7 bases). This CDR3 spans 16 amino acids. Trimming shortened V by 6 bases and J by 0 bases, and 12 bases separated the two germline ends. Germline CDR1 and CDR2: KGHSH and LQKENI. In DNA, the CDR3 is TGTGCCAGCTCCCGCGGGACAGCCTCTGGGGCCAACGTCCTGACTTTC. It translates to CASSRGTASGANVLTF.

This clone has only a few counts. This sequence joins TRBV6-6 and TRBJ1-5; the match to TRBD1 covers 10 bases. The J segment lost 7 bases and the V segment lost 4 bases, leaving 7 bases of the junction unmatched. This CDR3 region has 15 residues. Germline CDR1 MNHNY, CDR2 SVGAGI (reference sequence). CDR3 DNA sequence: TGTGCCAGCAGTTCGGACAGGGGGAAAGGACAGCCCCAGCATTTT. Translated, it gives CASSSDRGKGQPQHF.

The gene calls are TRBV15 and TRBJ1-4; TRBD1 is a possible D gene (5 bases). The germline gives CDR1 LNHNV, CDR2 YYDKDF (reference sequence). The V and J ends lost 0 bases and 8 bases respectively, with 16 bases between them. This CDR3 has 16 amino acids. The chain's CDR3 is CATSRDRGEMGEKLFF. The DNA of the CDR3 is TGTGCCACCAGCAGAGATCGGGGGGAGATGGGAGAAAAACTGTTTTTT.

V and J are TRBV28 and TRBJ2-7; 10 bases fit TRBD1. The CDR3 is 15 residues long. The trim removed 4 bases at V and 2 bases at J, leaving 5 bases unmatched. In germline, CDR1 is MDHEN, CDR2 SYDVKM. This CDR3 is CASSYSGTGAYEQYF. The CDR3 DNA is TGTGCCAGCAGTTATTCCGGGACAGGGGCCTACGAGCAGTACTTC.